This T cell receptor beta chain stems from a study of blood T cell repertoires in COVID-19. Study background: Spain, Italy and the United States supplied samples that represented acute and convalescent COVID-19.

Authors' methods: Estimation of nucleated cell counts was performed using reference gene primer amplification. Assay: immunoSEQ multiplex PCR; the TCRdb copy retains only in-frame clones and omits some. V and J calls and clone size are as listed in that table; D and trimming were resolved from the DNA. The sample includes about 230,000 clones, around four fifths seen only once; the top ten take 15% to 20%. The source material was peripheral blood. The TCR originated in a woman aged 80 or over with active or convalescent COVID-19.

The CDR3 protein is CASSPQEGANTEAFF. The CDR3 region has the DNA TGTGCCAGCTCACCACAGGAGGGGGCGAACACTGAAGCTTTCTTT. The rearrangement uses TRBV18 and TRBJ1-1; 7 bases align to TRBD1. V shed 1 base and J 1 base; nucleotides not matched to a gene: 3. This CDR3 is built from 15 residues. Germline V CDR1 and CDR2: KGHSH, LQKENI.